The T cell receptor beta chain under discussion was sequenced for a study of shared clonotypes between healthy human individuals. Study-wide context: The cohort had a couple of women and a few men, ages 18 to 49. Study findings and constraints: Incomplete sequencing of sorted subsets was indicated by rarefaction despite large depth. Owing to a small donor count, the genetic and exposure-history diversity represented was limited.

Produced via immunoSEQ multiplex PCR; TCRdb's table is partial and in-frame only. Among under 1 million clones listed, 90% to 98% were seen once. It was CD45RO-negative cells, positively selected for CCR7, that made up naive CD8 cells, with terminally differentiated effector memory CD45RA+ cells excluded. Every one of the donors was a Caucasian adult that lived in Nashville, Tennessee. Notes on this clone: Antigen: not known.

Trimming stripped 0 bases from V and 6 bases from J, with 12 bases between. CDR1 and CDR2 from the germline V gene are MGHRA and YSYEKL. The CDR3 runs to 15 residues. Input material: naive CD8+ T cells sorted from blood. The J gene is TRBJ2-1, the V gene TRBV4-1; D could derive from TRBD1 or TRBD2 (5 bases each). The clonotype was recovered from a man aged 30-40 years in good health. The CDR3, as DNA: TGCGCCAGCAGCCAAGATATGGGGACCACCAATGAGCAGTTCTTC. Translating gives CASSQDMGTTNEQFF.